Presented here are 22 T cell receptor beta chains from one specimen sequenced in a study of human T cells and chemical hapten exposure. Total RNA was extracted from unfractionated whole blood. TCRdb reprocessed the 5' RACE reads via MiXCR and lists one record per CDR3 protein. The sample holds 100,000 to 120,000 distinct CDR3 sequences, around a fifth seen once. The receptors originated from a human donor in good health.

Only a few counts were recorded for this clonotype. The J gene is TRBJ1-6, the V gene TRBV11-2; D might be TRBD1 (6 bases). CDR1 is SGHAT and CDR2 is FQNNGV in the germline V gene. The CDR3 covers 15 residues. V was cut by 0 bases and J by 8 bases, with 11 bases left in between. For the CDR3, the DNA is TGTGCCAGCAGCTTAGACAGGGGTGTGGATTCACCCCTCCACTTT. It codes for CASSLDRGVDSPLHF. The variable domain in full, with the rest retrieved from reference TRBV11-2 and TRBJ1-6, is EAGVAQSPRYKIIEKRQSVAFWCNPISGHATLYWYQQILGQGPKLLIQFQNNGVVDDSQLPKDRFSAERLKGVDSTLKIQPAKLEDSAVYLCASSLDRGVDSPLHFGNGTRLTVT.

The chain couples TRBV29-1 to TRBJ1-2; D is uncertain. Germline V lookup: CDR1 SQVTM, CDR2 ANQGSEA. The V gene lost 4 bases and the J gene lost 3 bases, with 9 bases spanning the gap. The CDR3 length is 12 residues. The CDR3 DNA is TGCAGCGTTGGATACACCGACTATGGCTACACCTTC. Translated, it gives CSVGYTDYGYTF.

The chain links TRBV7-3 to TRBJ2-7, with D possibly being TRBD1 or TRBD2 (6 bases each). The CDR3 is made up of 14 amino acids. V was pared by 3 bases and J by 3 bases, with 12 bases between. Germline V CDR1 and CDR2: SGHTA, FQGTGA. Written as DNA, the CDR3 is TGTGCCAGCAGCTTCGGAGGGGGAAGCTACGAGCAGTACTTC. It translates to CASSFGGGSYEQYF.

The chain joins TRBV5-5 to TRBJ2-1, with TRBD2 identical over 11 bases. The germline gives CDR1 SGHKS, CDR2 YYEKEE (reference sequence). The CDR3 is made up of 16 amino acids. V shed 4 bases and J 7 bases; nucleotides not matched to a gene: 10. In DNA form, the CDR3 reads TGTGCCAGCAGCCCGATTGCTAGCGGGAGGCCTAATGAGCAGTTCTTC. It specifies CASSPIASGRPNEQFF.

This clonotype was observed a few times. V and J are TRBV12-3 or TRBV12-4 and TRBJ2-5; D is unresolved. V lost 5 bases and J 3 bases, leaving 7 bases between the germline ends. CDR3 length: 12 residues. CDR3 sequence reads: CASSPVKETQYF. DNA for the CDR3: TGTGCCAGCAGTCCCGTAAAAGAGACCCAGTACTTC.

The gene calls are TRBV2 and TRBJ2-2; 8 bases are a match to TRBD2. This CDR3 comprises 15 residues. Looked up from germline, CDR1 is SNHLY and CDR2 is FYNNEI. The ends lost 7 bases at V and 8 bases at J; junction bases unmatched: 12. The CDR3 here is CASKSVGRATGELFF. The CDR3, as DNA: TGTGCCAGCAAAAGTGTCGGGAGGGCCACGGGGGAGCTGTTTTTT. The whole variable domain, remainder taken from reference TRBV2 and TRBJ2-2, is EPEVTQTPSHQVTQMGQEVILRCVPISNHLYFYWYRQILGQKVEFLVSFYNNEISEKSEIFDDQFSVERPDGSNFTLKIRSTKLEDSAMYFCASKSVGRATGELFFGEGSRLTVL.

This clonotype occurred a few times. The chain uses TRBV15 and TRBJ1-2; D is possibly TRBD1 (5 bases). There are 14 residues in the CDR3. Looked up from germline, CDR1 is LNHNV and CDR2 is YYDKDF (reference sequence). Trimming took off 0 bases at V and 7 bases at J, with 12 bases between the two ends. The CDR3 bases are TGTGCCACCAGCAGAGATCAGGGAAGGGGTGGCTACACCTTC. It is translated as CATSRDQGRGGYTF.

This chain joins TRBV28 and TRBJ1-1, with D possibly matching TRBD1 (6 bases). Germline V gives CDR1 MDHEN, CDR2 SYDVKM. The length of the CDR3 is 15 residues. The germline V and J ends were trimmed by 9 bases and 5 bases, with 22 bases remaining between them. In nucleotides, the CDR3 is TGTGCCAGTGAGGACCGGGCCCCGAGGGGGACTGAAGCTTTCTTT. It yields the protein CASEDRAPRGTEAFF.

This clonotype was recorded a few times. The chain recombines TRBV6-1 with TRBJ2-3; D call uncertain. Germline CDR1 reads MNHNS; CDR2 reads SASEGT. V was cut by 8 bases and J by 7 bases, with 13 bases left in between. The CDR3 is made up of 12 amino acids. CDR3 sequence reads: CASQEEGNTQYF. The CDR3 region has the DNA TGTGCCAGCCAAGAGGAAGGAAATACGCAGTATTTT.

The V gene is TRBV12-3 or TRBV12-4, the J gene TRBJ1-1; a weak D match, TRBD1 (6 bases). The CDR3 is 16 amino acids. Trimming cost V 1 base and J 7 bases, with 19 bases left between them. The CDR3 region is CASSLGTDPEQSEAFF. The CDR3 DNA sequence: TGTGCCAGCAGTTTAGGGACAGACCCCGAACAGAGTGAAGCTTTCTTT.

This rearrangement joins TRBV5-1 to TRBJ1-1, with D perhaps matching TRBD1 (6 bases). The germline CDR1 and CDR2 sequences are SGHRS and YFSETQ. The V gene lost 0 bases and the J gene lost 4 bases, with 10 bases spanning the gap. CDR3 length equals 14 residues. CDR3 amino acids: CASSLDPGATEAFF. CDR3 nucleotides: TGCGCCAGCAGCTTGGATCCGGGGGCCACTGAAGCTTTCTTT.

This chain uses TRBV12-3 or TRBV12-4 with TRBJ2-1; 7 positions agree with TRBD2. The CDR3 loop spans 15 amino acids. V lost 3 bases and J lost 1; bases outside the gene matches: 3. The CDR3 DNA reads TGTGCCAGCAGTTTCAGCGGGACGTCCTACAATGAGCAGTTCTTC. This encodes CASSFSGTSYNEQFF.

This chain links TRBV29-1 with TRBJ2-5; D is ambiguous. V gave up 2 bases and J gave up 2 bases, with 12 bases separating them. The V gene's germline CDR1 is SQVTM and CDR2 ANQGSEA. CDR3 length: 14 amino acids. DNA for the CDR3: TGCAGCGTTGAAAAGGTCAGGCAACAAGAGACCCAGTACTTC. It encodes CSVEKVRQQETQYF.

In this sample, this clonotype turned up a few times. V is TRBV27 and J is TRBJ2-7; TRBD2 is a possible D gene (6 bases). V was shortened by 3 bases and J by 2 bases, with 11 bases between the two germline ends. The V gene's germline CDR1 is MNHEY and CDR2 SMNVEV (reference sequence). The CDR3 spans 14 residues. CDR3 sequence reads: CASSFRESAYEQYF. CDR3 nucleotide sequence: TGTGCCAGCAGTTTTCGGGAGTCAGCCTACGAGCAGTACTTC.

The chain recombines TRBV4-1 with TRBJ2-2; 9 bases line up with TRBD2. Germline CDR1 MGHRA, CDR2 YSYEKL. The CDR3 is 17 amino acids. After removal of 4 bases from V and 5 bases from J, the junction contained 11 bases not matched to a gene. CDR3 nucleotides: TGCGCCAGCAGCCTTGGGATAGCGGGAGTCGGGACCGGGGAGCTGTTTTTT. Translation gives CASSLGIAGVGTGELFF.

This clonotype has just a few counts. The CDR3 sequence is CATRGEGSYEQYF. The CDR3 coding sequence is TGTGCCACCAGGGGAGAGGGGTCCTACGAGCAGTACTTC. This sequence joins TRBV4-2 and TRBJ2-7; a possible D gene is TRBD1 (6 bases). V lost 10 bases, J lost 1 base, and 14 bases lay in between. The CDR3 is 13 residues long. Germline CDR1 reads LGHNA; CDR2 reads YNFKEQ.

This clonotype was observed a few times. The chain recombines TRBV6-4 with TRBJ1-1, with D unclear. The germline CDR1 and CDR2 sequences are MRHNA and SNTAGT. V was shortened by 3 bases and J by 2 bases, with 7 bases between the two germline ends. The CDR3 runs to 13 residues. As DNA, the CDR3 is TGTGCCAGCAGTGAAATCCCTAACACTGAAGCTTTCTTT. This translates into CASSEIPNTEAFF.

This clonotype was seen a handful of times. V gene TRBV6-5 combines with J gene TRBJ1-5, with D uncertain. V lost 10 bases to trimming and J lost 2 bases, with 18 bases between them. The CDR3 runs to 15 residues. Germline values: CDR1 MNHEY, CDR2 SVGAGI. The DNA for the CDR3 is TGTGCCACCCGAGGAAGGTTTAGCGGCAATCAGCCCCAGCATTTT. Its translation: CATRGRFSGNQPQHF.

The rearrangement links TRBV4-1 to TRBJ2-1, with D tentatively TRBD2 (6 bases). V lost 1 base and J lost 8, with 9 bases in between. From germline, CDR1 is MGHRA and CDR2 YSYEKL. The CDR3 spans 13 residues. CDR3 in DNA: TGCGCCAGCAGCCAAGTACTAGCTTATGAGCAGTTCTTC. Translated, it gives CASSQVLAYEQFF.

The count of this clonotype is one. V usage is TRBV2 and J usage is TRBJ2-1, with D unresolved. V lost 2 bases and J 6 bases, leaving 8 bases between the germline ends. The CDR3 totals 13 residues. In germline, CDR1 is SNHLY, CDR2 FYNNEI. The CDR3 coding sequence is TGTGCCAGCAGTGAAATAGGGCTCAATGAGCAGTTCTTC. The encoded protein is CASSEIGLNEQFF.

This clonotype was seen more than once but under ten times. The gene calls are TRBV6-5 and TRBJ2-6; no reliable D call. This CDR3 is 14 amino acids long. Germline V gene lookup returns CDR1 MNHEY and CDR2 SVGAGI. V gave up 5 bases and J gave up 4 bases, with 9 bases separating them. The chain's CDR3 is CASSGKSGANVLTF. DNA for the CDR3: TGTGCCAGCAGTGGGAAGTCCGGGGCCAACGTCCTGACTTTC.

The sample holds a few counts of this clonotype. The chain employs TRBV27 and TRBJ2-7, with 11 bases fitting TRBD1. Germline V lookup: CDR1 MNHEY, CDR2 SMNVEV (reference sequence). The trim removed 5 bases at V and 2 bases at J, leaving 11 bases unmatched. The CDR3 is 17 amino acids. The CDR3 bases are TGTGCCAGCAGTCCTATGCCACCGGGACAGGGGGCCTACGAGCAGTACTTC. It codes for CASSPMPPGQGAYEQYF.